A selection of T cell receptor beta chains follows, all from one sample in a study of cytomegalovirus exposure and HLA in healthy donors. The data were produced by immunoSEQ multiplex PCR, yet TCRdb's version contains in-frame clones alone and is incomplete. The data hold 150,000 to 200,000 clones, with 84% observed a single time. The sample comprised PBMCs. These receptor sequences come from a man in his thirties or forties in good health and CMV-seropositive. Each CDR3 is given with its conserved first and last residue. D genes are given only for firm matches. Where a row states a size, it is once, few, many or the class of an expanded clone; other rows omit it.

CDR3 DNA	CDR3 protein	clone size	V gene	J gene	D gene
TGTGCTAGCAGCACTACCGGGACAGGGAACACCGGGGAGCTGTTTTTT	CASSTTGTGNTGELFF	NA	TRBV7-7	TRBJ2-2	TRBD1
TGTGCCAGCAGACTCGGGACAGGGTTTTGGAACTATGGCTACACCTTC	CASRLGTGFWNYGYTF	NA	TRBV7-3	TRBJ1-2	TRBD1
TGTGCCAGCAGCGGGGACAGGACCTACGAGCAGTACTTC	CASSGDRTYEQYF	NA	TRBV5-6	TRBJ2-7	TRBD1
TGTGCCAGCACCGGGGGGACAGGGCGTGGAGAGACCCAGTACTTC	CASTGGTGRGETQYF	NA	TRBV2	TRBJ2-5	TRBD1
TGTGCCAGCAGCTTAGTCAGGGCGCCCGGGGAGCTGTTTTTT	CASSLVRAPGELFF	NA	TRBV11-2	TRBJ2-2	NA
TGTGCCAGCAGTCCATACAGGGGGCTGGTTCAGGATACGCAGTATTTT	CASSPYRGLVQDTQYF	NA	TRBV28	TRBJ2-3	TRBD1
TGTGCCAGCAGCGCTTACAGGGGCGGCTACACCTTC	CASSAYRGGYTF	NA	TRBV21-1	TRBJ1-2	NA
TGTGCCAGCAGTTACTGGCGGGAGGTAGCCGGGGAGCTGTTTTTT	CASSYWREVAGELFF	once	TRBV6-5	TRBJ2-2	TRBD2
TGTGCCAGCATGACTTGGAACACCGGGGAGCTGTTTTTT	CASMTWNTGELFF	NA	TRBV6-1	TRBJ2-2	NA
TGTGCCACCAGCGAAGGGACAGAGCCCAATCAGCCCCAGCATTTT	CATSEGTEPNQPQHF	NA	TRBV15	TRBJ1-5	TRBD1
TGTGCCAGCAGCACAGCGGGACTAGTCGCTGATGAGCAGTTCTTC	CASSTAGLVADEQFF	once	TRBV7-2	TRBJ2-1	TRBD2
TGTGCCAGCAGCTTGAGCGGAACGGTGGGTGAGCAGTTCTTC	CASSLSGTVGEQFF	NA	TRBV7-8	TRBJ2-1	NA
TGTGCCAGCAGCCAGGTGGCACCGGGCAATCAGCCCCAGCATTTT	CASSQVAPGNQPQHF	few	TRBV2	TRBJ1-5	NA
TGCAGTGCCAAGCGAGATGAAAAACTGTTTTTT	CSAKRDEKLFF	NA	TRBV20-1	TRBJ1-4	NA
TGTGCCAGCAGTACCCCGGGACAGTTTCACCCTGAAGCTTTCTTT	CASSTPGQFHPEAFF	NA	TRBV6-5	TRBJ1-1	TRBD1
TGTGCCAGCAGCCTTGACAGGCCCCACGAGCAGTACTTC	CASSLDRPHEQYF	few	TRBV28	TRBJ2-7	NA
TGTGCCAGCAGCGTCGGGACTAGCGGGGGGTTAGCTCGGAAGTACTTC	CASSVGTSGGLARKYF	NA	TRBV9	TRBJ2-7	TRBD2
TGTGCCAGTAGTAAGGCCCTCCGGACAGTAGAGACCCAGTACTTC	CASSKALRTVETQYF	NA	TRBV19	TRBJ2-5	NA
TGTGCCAGCAGCGTAGATGGTGGACAGGGGGCGTCAACTAATGAAAAACTGTTTTTT	CASSVDGGQGASTNEKLFF	NA	TRBV9	TRBJ1-4	TRBD1
TGTGCCAGCAGCCCCCCCGGGCGGGGCTACGAGCAGTACTTC	CASSPPGRGYEQYF	NA	TRBV7-2	TRBJ2-7	NA
TGTGCCAGCAGTCCACAGGGGTTTGTGGAGACCCAGTACTTC	CASSPQGFVETQYF	NA	TRBV2	TRBJ2-5	TRBD1
TGCGCCAGCAGCCTTGACATACTGAACACTGAAGCTTTCTTT	CASSLDILNTEAFF	NA	TRBV5-1	TRBJ1-1	NA
TGTGCCAGCAGCGTAGAGGGGACAGGGGTTTCACCCCTCCACTTT	CASSVEGTGVSPLHF	NA	TRBV9	TRBJ1-6	TRBD1
TGTGCTAGCAGCTTGAGGCTGGGTGCAGATACGCAGTATTTT	CASSLRLGADTQYF	NA	TRBV7-7	TRBJ2-3	NA
TGTGCCAGCAGCAAACTAGCGGGGGGCCCCTACGAGCAGTACTTC	CASSKLAGGPYEQYF	NA	TRBV7-8	TRBJ2-7	TRBD2
TGTGCCAGCTCCACCGGAGAGGGTCAGTACTTC	CASSTGEGQYF	NA	TRBV18	TRBJ2-4	NA
TGTGCCAGCAGTGAAGTTTTACAGGGCAATCAGCCCCAGCATTTT	CASSEVLQGNQPQHF	NA	TRBV6-1	TRBJ1-5	NA
TGTGCCAGCAGCCCAGGGGACAGCCAAGAGACCCAGTACTTC	CASSPGDSQETQYF	NA	TRBV27	TRBJ2-5	TRBD1
TGTGCCAGCAGTTTTGGGTTGCGACAAAGGTACCAAGAGACCCAGTACTTC	CASSFGLRQRYQETQYF	NA	TRBV28	TRBJ2-5	NA
TGTGCCAGCAGCTTAGCGCTCGGACAGGGCCTTCAAGAGACCCAGTACTTC	CASSLALGQGLQETQYF	NA	TRBV7-7	TRBJ2-5	TRBD1
TGTGCCAGCAGTGCCCAACTAGCGGGAGATTACAATGAGCAGTTCTTC	CASSAQLAGDYNEQFF	NA	TRBV6-4	TRBJ2-1	TRBD2
TGTGCCAGTAGTCCCCGGAAGGACAGATGGGACATTCAGTACTTC	CASSPRKDRWDIQYF	NA	TRBV19	TRBJ2-4	NA
TGTGCCAGCAGTTTAGGTCTGGCCGGGAACCCTGAAGCTTTCTTT	CASSLGLAGNPEAFF	NA	TRBV28	TRBJ1-1	NA
TGCGCCAGCAGCCCGGCGGAAGGGGGCAGGACTGAAGCTTTCTTT	CASSPAEGGRTEAFF	NA	TRBV4-3	TRBJ1-1	TRBD1
TGTGCCAGCTCCCAGAGCGGGGGCAATACGCAGTATTTT	CASSQSGGNTQYF	once	TRBV9	TRBJ2-3	TRBD2
TGCAGCGCTAATAGCGGGAGAACGGGGAATGAGCAGTTCTTC	CSANSGRTGNEQFF	NA	TRBV29-1	TRBJ2-1	TRBD2
TGTGCCAGCAGCTTCAAGGCACTAGCGGGGGGGCAATCATGGTTCTTC	CASSFKALAGGQSWFF	once	TRBV7-8	TRBJ2-1	TRBD2
TGTGCCAGCAGTTTCACAGGGGTCGAGCAGTACTTC	CASSFTGVEQYF	NA	TRBV27	TRBJ2-7	TRBD1
TGCAGCGTTGTGATGCAGGGCAACACTGAAGCTTTCTTT	CSVVMQGNTEAFF	once	TRBV29-1	TRBJ1-1	NA
TGTGCCAGCAGAAACGAGGGACAGGGGAGTTACGAGCAGTACTTC	CASRNEGQGSYEQYF	NA	TRBV28	TRBJ2-7	TRBD1
TGTGCCAGCAGTTTAATCCCCCCGGGAGCGGGAGGGACGCCCTCCTACAATGAGCAGTTCTTC	CASSLIPPGAGGTPSYNEQFF	NA	TRBV28	TRBJ2-1	TRBD2
TGTGCCAGCAGTGAAACAGGGGGCCGGGTTCTAAATCAGCCCCAGCATTTT	CASSETGGRVLNQPQHF	NA	TRBV6-1	TRBJ1-5	TRBD1
TGTGCCAGCAGCGTAGGAGGAAGGGCGGGGGGTAGCGCAGATACGCAGTATTTT	CASSVGGRAGGSADTQYF	NA	TRBV9	TRBJ2-3	TRBD2
TGTGCCAGCAGCGGACAGCTCAATCAGCCCCAGCATTTT	CASSGQLNQPQHF	few	TRBV2	TRBJ1-5	NA
TGTGCCACCAGCAGACCCCTCTCCTACAATGAGCAGTTCTTC	CATSRPLSYNEQFF	NA	TRBV15	TRBJ2-1	NA
TGTGCCAGCAGTTTATCGGTGGGGGCTGTGGGATACGAGCAGTACTTC	CASSLSVGAVGYEQYF	NA	TRBV28	TRBJ2-7	NA
TGCGCCAGCAGCCAAGAGCGGGCCGGGGAGCTGTTTTTT	CASSQERAGELFF	NA	TRBV4-1	TRBJ2-2	NA
TGCGCCAGCAGCCTAGAGTGGGGACAGTCCTACGAGCAGTACTTC	CASSLEWGQSYEQYF	NA	TRBV5-1	TRBJ2-7	TRBD1
TGTGCCAGCAGCCCCGCCTCGGGTGGGACCCAGTACTTC	CASSPASGGTQYF	NA	TRBV5-6	TRBJ2-5	NA
TGTGCCAGCAGCTACGGCCGACAGGCAGATACGCAGTATTTT	CASSYGRQADTQYF	NA	TRBV6-5	TRBJ2-3	NA